The source of this T cell receptor beta chain is a study of CD8+CD57+ T cells in acquired aplastic anemia. Study details: The mean DNA yield obtained from sorted CD4+ and CD8+ cells came to approximately 3 ug.

Germline CDR1 and CDR2: MNHEY and SMNVEV (reference sequence). V shed 5 bases and J shed 8 bases, with 12 bases lying between them. The CDR3 has 12 amino acids. The study profiled TCR beta VDJ and CDR3 using genomic DNA as template. MiXCR, applied by TCRdb to the reads, yields one record per CDR3 protein. The table has about 140,000 distinct CDR3 sequences, 41% seen once. Broader study findings: Any difference that existed in CD8+ Simpson's diversity between patients and controls was not significant. In common between the patients and the controls were twenty-nine CD8+ CDR3 sequences.

The sample holds many counts of this clonotype. What it binds is unknown. Sequenced sample: sorted CD4+, CD8+, or CD8+CD57+ T cells (not recorded which) from PBMCs. V is TRBV27 and J is TRBJ1-2; D gene uncertain. The TCR originated in a human donor in good health, serving as a control. CDR3 protein: CASSARTGGYTF. As DNA, the CDR3 is TGTGCCAGCAGTGCCCGGACTGGAGGCTACACCTTC.